The 14 T cell receptor beta chains below come from one sample, sequenced in a study of shared clonotypes between healthy human individuals. TCRdb keeps only in-frame clones here, not all; method: immunoSEQ multiplex PCR. The sample shows roughly 1.5 million clones, under 99% of them seen only once. Input material: naive CD4+ T cells sorted from blood. Subset here: CD45RA+ positively selected. The receptors originated from a man aged 25 to 40 in good health.

The rearrangement uses TRBV9 and TRBJ2-7, with 8 bases aligning to TRBD1. CDR3 length: 15 residues. The trim removed 4 bases at V and 5 bases at J, leaving 11 bases unmatched. Germline CDR1 reads SGDLS; CDR2 reads YYNGEE. The CDR3 loop reads CASSPQETGAHEQYF. Here the CDR3 DNA reads TGTGCCAGCAGCCCCCAAGAGACAGGGGCACACGAGCAGTACTTC.

In this sample, this clone turned up once. The chain uses TRBV10-3 and TRBJ2-7, with D unclear. The CDR3 is 12 residues long. V was shortened by 8 bases and J by 5 bases, with 13 bases between the two germline ends. Germline CDR1 and CDR2: ENHRY and SYGVKD. The CDR3 loop reads CAIGWAVNEQYF. The CDR3 region has the DNA TGTGCCATCGGGTGGGCCGTCAACGAGCAGTACTTC.

The DNA of the CDR3 is TGTGCCAGCAGCTTGGGGCCAGGGCGCATGGGCTACGAGCAGTACTTC. Protein product: CASSLGPGRMGYEQYF. The chain uses TRBV5-6 and TRBJ2-7, with TRBD1 as a possible D gene (5 bases). Trimming stripped 0 bases from V and 3 bases from J, with 16 bases between. The CDR3 spans 16 residues. Per germline, CDR1 SGHDT and CDR2 YYEEEE. Using reference TRBV5-6 and TRBJ2-7 for the parts outside the CDR3, the full variable domain is DAGVTQSPTHLIKTRGQQVTLRCSPKSGHDTVSWYQQALGQGPQFIFQYYEEEERQRGNFPDRFSGHQFPNYSSELNVNALLLGDSALYLCASSLGPGRMGYEQYFGPGTRLTVT.

The V and J genes are TRBV2 and TRBJ2-1; D remains ambiguous. The germline V gene has CDR1 SNHLY and CDR2 FYNNEI. The CDR3 runs to 15 residues. Trimming pared 2 bases from V and 0 bases from J, leaving 8 bases between. CDR3 sequence reads: CASSEQVSSYNEQFF. In DNA form, the CDR3 reads TGTGCCAGCAGTGAACAGGTCAGCTCCTACAATGAGCAGTTCTTC.

V and J are TRBV7-2 and TRBJ2-3; 8 nucleotides match TRBD2. The germline V gene encodes CDR1 SGHTA and CDR2 FQGNSA. After removal of 4 bases from V and 4 bases from J, the junction contained 10 bases not matched to a gene. The CDR3 spans 16 residues. The CDR3, as DNA: TGTGCCAGCAGCTCCCCGGCCCCCGGGAGGGCAGATACGCAGTATTTT. This gives the protein CASSSPAPGRADTQYF.

To note about this clone: This sample also contains other DNA sequences that code for the same CDR3. This sequence joins TRBV5-1 and TRBJ2-7, with 8 bases fitting TRBD1. The CDR3 extends over 14 amino acids. Per germline, CDR1 SGHRS and CDR2 YFSETQ. V dropped 1 base and J dropped 3; count of bases not matched to a gene: 3. CDR3 sequence: CASSLPGQGYEQYF. In DNA form, the CDR3 reads TGCGCCAGCAGCTTGCCCGGACAGGGCTACGAGCAGTACTTC.

V is TRBV30 and J is TRBJ2-5; 7 nucleotides align to TRBD2. The V gene's germline CDR1 is GTSNPN and CDR2 SVGIG (reference sequence). The CDR3 length is 13 residues. Losses at the gene ends were 0 bases for V and 6 bases for J; bases not matched to a gene: 4. The CDR3 loop reads CAWSVLARKTQYF. CDR3 nucleotides: TGTGCCTGGAGTGTACTAGCGCGGAAGACCCAGTACTTC.

The J gene is TRBJ1-1, the V gene TRBV5-1; 8 bases are shared with TRBD1. V shed 3 bases and J 3 bases; nucleotides not matched to a gene: 7. The germline V gene encodes CDR1 SGHRS and CDR2 YFSETQ. The CDR3 consists of 15 residues. The CDR3 loop is CASSSGQEGDTEAFF. DNA of the CDR3: TGCGCCAGCAGCTCGGGACAGGAGGGAGACACTGAAGCTTTCTTT.

The genes are TRBV5-1 and TRBJ2-5; 7 nucleotides align to TRBD1. Germline assignment: CDR1 SGHRS and CDR2 YFSETQ. V was pared by 1 base and J by 5 bases, with 5 bases of the junction left unmatched. This CDR3 has 14 amino acids. CDR3 bases: TGCGCCAGCAGCTTGACAGGGGTCTGGGAGACCCAGTACTTC. Translated, it gives CASSLTGVWETQYF.

This chain connects TRBV18 to TRBJ1-1; no reliable D call. The germline CDR1 and CDR2 sequences are KGHSH and LQKENI. The CDR3 is made up of 13 amino acids. V was trimmed by 3 bases and J by 4 bases, leaving 9 bases between them. The CDR3, as DNA: TGTGCCAGCTCACCGGTGGGGAGCACTGAAGCTTTCTTT. Its protein is CASSPVGSTEAFF.

This clone has a single count. The V call is TRBV5-1, the J call TRBJ2-7; D call uncertain. The germline gives CDR1 SGHRS, CDR2 YFSETQ. This CDR3 comprises 13 residues. Trimming removed 4 bases from V and 0 bases from J, with 8 bases in between. The CDR3 is CASSRSDSYEQYF. For the CDR3, the DNA is TGCGCCAGCAGCAGGTCGGACTCCTACGAGCAGTACTTC.

The rearrangement joins TRBV4-2 to TRBJ1-2; 7 bases match TRBD1. The CDR3 spans 15 residues. J lost 4 bases, V lost 6 bases, and 11 bases had no gene match. From germline, CDR1 is LGHNA and CDR2 YNFKEQ. As DNA, the CDR3 is TGTGCCAGCAGAGTAACAGGGGATCAGGGCTATGGCTACACCTTC. This translates into CASRVTGDQGYGYTF.

The gene calls are TRBV4-1 and TRBJ2-5; 7 nucleotides align to TRBD1. CDR3 length: 15 residues. With V trimmed by 4 bases and J by 4 bases, 9 bases remained unmatched. CDR1 is MGHRA and CDR2 is YSYEKL in the germline V gene. The CDR3 reads CASSPGQTPSETQYF. The DNA for the CDR3 is TGCGCCAGCAGCCCGGGACAGACCCCCTCAGAGACCCAGTACTTC.

This rearrangement joins TRBV7-9 to TRBJ2-7; TRBD1 agrees at 9 bases. This CDR3 contains 13 residues. Looked up from germline, CDR1 is SEHNR and CDR2 is FQNEAQ (reference sequence). J gave up 6 bases and V 4 bases, and 4 bases lay outside the gene matches. The CDR3 region is CASSSGTGIEQYF. In DNA form, the CDR3 reads TGTGCCAGCAGCTCCGGGACAGGGATCGAGCAGTACTTC.